The 3 T cell receptor beta chains reported below all come from one sample, sequenced in a study of shared T cell receptors in the human thymus. This table comes from immunoSEQ multiplex PCR, and its TCRdb copy is limited to in-frame clones, with some not included. The table has 700,000 or so clones, roughly 88% seen once; the top ten hold over 0.008%. A further study also used this sample, focusing on human thymus T cells.

The source material was thymocytes. Receptor source: a girl less than two years old with a congenital heart defect.

V and J are TRBV19 and TRBJ1-5; D uncertain. Germline V gene lookup returns CDR1 LNHDA and CDR2 SQIVND (reference sequence). The V and J ends lost 7 bases and 7 bases respectively, with 14 bases between them. The CDR3 contains 13 residues. The CDR3, as DNA: TGTGCCAGTAAGAGGGAATTGGGACAGCCCCAGCATTTT. Amino acid sequence: CASKRELGQPQHF.

The chain uses TRBV19 and TRBJ1-3; D unresolved. The V and J ends lost 3 bases and 4 bases respectively, with 7 bases between them. CDR3 length: 13 amino acids. The germline V gene has CDR1 LNHDA and CDR2 SQIVND (reference sequence). DNA of the CDR3: TGTGCCAGTAGTATCTATCCCGGAAACACCATATATTTT. Translated, it gives CASSIYPGNTIYF.

V and J are TRBV11-2 and TRBJ2-3; unclear D gene. The CDR3 has 13 residues. Trimming shortened V by 7 bases and J by 2 bases, and 10 bases separated the two germline ends. CDR1 and CDR2 from the germline V gene are SGHAT and FQNNGV. CDR3: CASKVTSTDTQYF. The CDR3 nucleotides are TGTGCCAGCAAGGTGACATCCACAGATACGCAGTATTTT. Full variable domain (outside the CDR3, taken from reference TRBV11-2 and TRBJ2-3): EAGVAQSPRYKIIEKRQSVAFWCNPISGHATLYWYQQILGQGPKLLIQFQNNGVVDDSQLPKDRFSAERLKGVDSTLKIQPAKLEDSAVYLCASKVTSTDTQYFGPGTRLTVL.